The 23 T cell receptor beta chains below come from one sample, sequenced in a study of glioma-infiltrating T cells. The iRepertoire nested amplicon-rescue multiplex PCR amplified TCR alpha and beta CDR3s from RNA. TCRdb re-called the multiplex PCR reads with MiXCR, one entry per CDR3 protein. Among about 400,000 distinct CDR3 sequences, about two fifths were seen once, and the ten largest hold 12%. Sequencing was performed on glioma tissue, nonneoplastic brain tissue, or PBMCs (not recorded which). The receptors were sampled from a human donor with low-grade glioma or glioblastoma, undergoing nonglioma brain surgery, or in good health (not recorded which).

With respect to this clonotype: A much larger clone is a single base away; this may be a read error. The J gene is TRBJ1-5, the V gene TRBV27, with a tentative D call TRBD1 (6 bases). CDR1 is MNHEY and CDR2 is SMNVEV in the germline V gene (reference sequence). CDR3 length equals 15 residues. CDR3 loop: CASSLDSNSNQRQHF. The CDR3 DNA reads as TGTGCCAGCAGTCTGGACAGCAATAGCAATCAGCGCCAGCATTTT.

The chain recombines TRBV14 with TRBJ2-3; no firm D call. The V and J ends lost 1 base and 5 bases respectively, with 7 bases between them. This CDR3 region has 13 residues. Germline CDR1 and CDR2: SGHDN and FVKESK. CDR3 DNA: TGTGCCAGCAGCCAAGGGGGTCTAGATACGCAGTATTTT. Residues: CASSQGGLDTQYF.

This clonotype was found many times. This rearrangement joins TRBV6-4 to TRBJ2-3, with 10 positions matching TRBD2. There are 13 residues in the CDR3. V dropped 8 bases and J dropped 1; count of bases not matched to a gene: 0. Per the germline V gene, CDR1 is MRHNA and CDR2 is SNTAGT. CDR3: CASGTSGTDTQYF. In nucleotides, the CDR3 is TGTGCCAGCGGGACTAGCGGCACAGATACGCAGTATTTT.

The chain carries TRBV4-3 and TRBJ2-2, with D unclear. The CDR3 loop spans 13 amino acids. Germline V gene lookup returns CDR1 LGHNA and CDR2 YSLEER. Trimming pared 0 bases from V and 4 bases from J, leaving 3 bases between. The CDR3 bases are TGCGCCAGCAGCCAAGATCGCACCGGGGAGCTGTTTTTT. Residues: CASSQDRTGELFF.

The rearrangement joins TRBV6-1 to TRBJ2-3; D is ambiguous. Per the germline V gene, CDR1 is MNHNS and CDR2 is SASEGT. This CDR3 comprises 12 residues. Trimming left V 5 bases short and J 5 bases short, with 8 bases between. The CDR3 reads CASSRRKDTQYF. CDR3 DNA: TGTGCCAGCAGTAGACGGAAAGATACGCAGTATTTT.

Note on this clonotype: This sequence may be a read error, since a much larger clone differs from it by one base. The rearrangement uses TRBV28 and TRBJ1-1; tentatively, D is TRBD1 (5 bases). CDR3 size: 15 residues. Germline V CDR1 and CDR2: MDHEN, SYDVKM. The CDR3 is CVSTFGGGGNTEAFF. In nucleotides, the CDR3 is TGTGTCAGCACCTTCGGGGGTGGAGGGAACACTGAAGCTTTCTTT.

The chain couples TRBV4-1 to TRBJ1-1; perhaps TRBD1 as D (5 bases). The V end was cut by 4 bases, the J end by 6 bases, with 15 bases between. The CDR3 consists of 14 residues. The germline V gene has CDR1 MGHRA and CDR2 YSYEKL. The CDR3 coding sequence is TGCGCCAGCAGCCCAGGGCAGGAAGCCTCTGAAGCTTTCTTT. Translated, it gives CASSPGQEASEAFF.

The chain couples TRBV4-3 to TRBJ2-1, with TRBD2 identical over 14 bases. The ends lost 0 bases at V and 14 bases at J; junction bases unmatched: 3. The CDR3 sequence is 14 residues long. Germline-derived CDR1 and CDR2 are LGHNA and YSLEER. CDR3 in DNA: TGCGCCAGCAGCCAAGATCGGACTAGCGGGAGGAAGTTCTTC. Its translation: CASSQDRTSGRKFF.

Details on this clonotype: An end of the junction differs from the germline gene, which may be a read error. This chain links TRBV25-1 with TRBJ2-2; the D gene could be TRBD1 or TRBD2 (5 bases each). The CDR3 length is 16 residues. CDR1 is MGHDK and CDR2 is SYGVNS in the germline V gene. CDR3 nucleotides: TGTGCCAGCAGAGGACAAAGAACGGAGAACACCGGGGAGTTGTTTTTT. It translates to CASRGQRTENTGELFF.

The V and J genes are TRBV7-3 and TRBJ2-1; the match to TRBD1 covers 9 bases. Germline lookup yields CDR1 SGHTA and CDR2 FQGTGA. The trim removed 5 bases at V and 6 bases at J, leaving 11 bases unmatched. The CDR3 spans 16 residues. The CDR3 loop is CASSILQGASRNEQFF. CDR3 coding DNA: TGTGCCAGCAGCATCTTACAGGGGGCATCCCGCAATGAGCAGTTCTTC.

This chain uses TRBV7-2 with TRBJ2-1; no definite D call. Trimming cost V 4 bases and J 0 bases, with 10 bases left between them. Germline CDR1 is SGHTA and CDR2 is FQGNSA. The CDR3 consists of 15 residues. The CDR3 sequence is CASSSRWNSYNEQFF. The CDR3 coding sequence is TGTGCCAGCAGCTCCCGATGGAACTCCTACAATGAGCAGTTCTTC.

This clonotype was found once. The chain couples TRBV20-1 to TRBJ2-7, with a weak D call TRBD1 (5 bases). Germline CDR1 reads DFQATT; CDR2 reads SNEGSKA (reference sequence). Trimming removed 6 bases from V and 2 bases from J, with 17 bases in between. The CDR3 has 14 residues. The CDR3 nucleotides read TGCAGTGCCCCGCGCCCGATAGGGGCCTACGAGCAGTACTTC. Protein product: CSAPRPIGAYEQYF.

This clonotype was seen only a few times. This chain uses TRBV6-6 with TRBJ2-7; 13 bases are a match to TRBD2. Unmatched junction bases numbered 11, after V lost 3 bases and J lost 3 bases. CDR1 is MNHNY and CDR2 is SVGAGI in the germline V gene (reference sequence). This CDR3 region has 18 residues. The CDR3 coding sequence is TGTGCCAGCAGTTATCCCGGGACTAGCGGGATTTTCCGCTACGAGCAGTACTTC. Its protein is CASSYPGTSGIFRYEQYF.

Regarding this clonotype: A much more abundant neighbour one base away suggests this may be a read error. The CDR3 region is CSARDPSGTSSHNEQFF. In nucleotides, the CDR3 is TGCAGTGCTAGAGACCCTAGCGGAACGAGCTCCCACAATGAGCAGTTCTTC. This chain connects TRBV20-1 to TRBJ2-1, with 7 bases lining up with TRBD2. CDR3 size: 17 residues. Germline V gene lookup returns CDR1 DFQATT and CDR2 SNEGSKA (reference sequence).

This clonotype was recorded at least ten times. The chain is built from TRBV6-2 or TRBV6-3 and TRBJ1-2; D is perhaps TRBD1 (6 bases). V was trimmed by 2 bases and J by 10 bases, leaving 17 bases between them. Germline CDR1 reads MNHEY; CDR2 reads SVGEGT. There are 14 residues in the CDR3. The CDR3 DNA sequence: TGTGCCAGCAGTTACACCGGACAGCCTCCCGCCTACACCTTC. This codes for CASSYTGQPPAYTF.

This clonotype was seen a few times. The chain links TRBV20-1 to TRBJ2-4; 7 bases line up with TRBD2. The junction had 9 bases not matched to a gene; V was cut back by 3 bases and J by 4 bases. Germline V gene data show CDR1 as DFQATT and CDR2 as SNEGSKA (reference sequence). The CDR3 consists of 15 residues. CDR3 bases: TGCAGTGCTAGCGCGCCAGGACTAGAGAAAAACATTCAGTACTTC. Its translation: CSASAPGLEKNIQYF.

The V and J genes are TRBV2 and TRBJ2-7; possible D gene TRBD1, 6 bases. Germline V gives CDR1 SNHLY, CDR2 FYNNEI. The V end lost 3 bases, the J end lost 2 bases, and 11 bases lay between the germline ends. The CDR3 totals 14 residues. The CDR3 DNA is TGTGCCAGCAGTGATACAGGGCCAACCTACGAGCAGTACTTC. This gives the protein CASSDTGPTYEQYF.

The sample holds one count of this clonotype. The junction and the germline gene differ at one end; a read error may be behind it. The genes are TRBV20-1 and TRBJ2-1; tentatively, D is TRBD2 (6 bases). Germline CDR1 reads DFQATT; CDR2 reads SNEGSKA (reference sequence). This CDR3 is built from 14 residues. CDR3 amino acids: CSSLVGGSYHEQFF. The CDR3 DNA reads TGCAGTTCCCTCGTCGGGGGATCCTACCATGAGCAGTTCTTC.

About this clonotype: A read error may be the cause here, since a much bigger clone is one base away. The chain recombines TRBV27 with TRBJ1-4; 9 bases fit TRBD1. The germline V gene has CDR1 MNHEY and CDR2 SMNVEV (reference sequence). With V trimmed by 3 bases and J by 8 bases, 4 bases remained unmatched. The CDR3 extends over 14 amino acids. The CDR3 here is CASSLGQGWEKLFF. DNA of the CDR3: TGTGCCAGCAGTTTGGGACAGGGTTGGGAAAAACTGTTTTTT.

The genes are TRBV20-1 and TRBJ2-7; 12 nucleotides agree with TRBD2. CDR1 is DFQATT, CDR2 SNEGSKA, per germline (reference sequence). This CDR3 has 15 amino acids. Trimming removed 2 bases from V and 2 bases from J; junction bases left unmatched: 4. CDR3: CSARRTSGNPYEQYF. The CDR3 bases are TGCAGTGCTAGAAGGACTAGCGGGAACCCCTACGAGCAGTACTTC.

The rearrangement uses TRBV3-1 and TRBJ2-6, with D possibly being TRBD1 or TRBD2 (7 bases each). V lost 4 bases, J lost 3 bases, and 19 bases lay in between. The CDR3 is 18 residues long. Per germline, CDR1 LGHDT and CDR2 YNNKEL (reference sequence). The CDR3 region is CASSPTQGGEDGANVLTF. Written as DNA, the CDR3 is TGTGCCAGCAGCCCCACGCAGGGGGGGGAGGATGGGGCCAACGTCCTGACTTTC.

This clonotype was counted ten times or more. The chain recombines TRBV20-1 with TRBJ1-2, with 7 bases identical to TRBD1. The CDR3 contains 12 residues. J lost 3 bases, V lost 3 bases, and 1 base had no gene match. Per germline, CDR1 DFQATT and CDR2 SNEGSKA (reference sequence). This CDR3 is CSASTGDYGYTF. The CDR3 coding sequence is TGCAGTGCTAGCACAGGGGACTATGGCTACACCTTC.

This clonotype was counted only a few times. The CDR3 here is CASSVRGQKYEQYF. CDR3 in DNA: TGTGCCAGCAGTGTTCGGGGACAAAAGTACGAGCAGTACTTC. V gene TRBV6-4 combines with J gene TRBJ2-7, with D possibly being TRBD1 (6 bases). Germline lookup yields CDR1 MRHNA and CDR2 SNTAGT. CDR3 length: 14 amino acids. Trimming took off 4 bases at V and 4 bases at J, with 14 bases between the two ends.